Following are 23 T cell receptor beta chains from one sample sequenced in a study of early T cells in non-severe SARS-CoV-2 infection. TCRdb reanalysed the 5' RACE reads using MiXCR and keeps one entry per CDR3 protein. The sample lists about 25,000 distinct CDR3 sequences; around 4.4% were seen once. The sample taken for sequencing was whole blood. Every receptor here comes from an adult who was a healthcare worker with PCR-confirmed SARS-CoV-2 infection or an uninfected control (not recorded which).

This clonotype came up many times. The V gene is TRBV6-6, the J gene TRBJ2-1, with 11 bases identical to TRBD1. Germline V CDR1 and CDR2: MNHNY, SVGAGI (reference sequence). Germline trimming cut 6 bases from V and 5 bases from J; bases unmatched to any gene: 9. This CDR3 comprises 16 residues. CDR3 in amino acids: CASSHSRDRGDNEQFF. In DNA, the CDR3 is TGTGCCAGCAGCCACTCCCGGGACAGGGGGGACAATGAGCAGTTCTTC.

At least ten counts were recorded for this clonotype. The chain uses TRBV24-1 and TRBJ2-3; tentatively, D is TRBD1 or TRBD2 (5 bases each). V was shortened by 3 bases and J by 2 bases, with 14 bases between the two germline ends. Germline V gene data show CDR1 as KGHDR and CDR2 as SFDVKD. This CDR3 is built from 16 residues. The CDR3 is CATSDPQGTNTDTQYF. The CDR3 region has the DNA TGTGCCACCAGTGATCCTCAAGGGACGAACACAGATACGCAGTATTTT.

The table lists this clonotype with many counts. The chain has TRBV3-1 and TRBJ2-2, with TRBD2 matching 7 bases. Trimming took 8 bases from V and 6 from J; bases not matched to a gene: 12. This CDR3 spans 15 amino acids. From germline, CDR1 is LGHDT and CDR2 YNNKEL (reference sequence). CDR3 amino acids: CASGTGTTKSGELFF. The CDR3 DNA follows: TGTGCCAGCGGAACCGGGACTACCAAGTCCGGGGAGCTGTTTTTT.

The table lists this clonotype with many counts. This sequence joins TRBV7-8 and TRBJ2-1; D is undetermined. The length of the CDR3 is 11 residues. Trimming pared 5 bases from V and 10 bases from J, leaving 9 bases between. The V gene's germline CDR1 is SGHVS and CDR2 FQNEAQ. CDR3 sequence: CASSQFQEQFF. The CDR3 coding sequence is TGTGCCAGCAGCCAGTTCCAGGAGCAGTTCTTC.

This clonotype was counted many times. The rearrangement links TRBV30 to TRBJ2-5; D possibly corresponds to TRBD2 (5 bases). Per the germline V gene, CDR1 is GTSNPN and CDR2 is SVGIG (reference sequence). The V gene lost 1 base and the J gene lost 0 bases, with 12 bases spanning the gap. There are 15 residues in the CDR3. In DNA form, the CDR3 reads TGTGCCTGGAGTGCAGGACTCAAGTACCAAGAGACCCAGTACTTC. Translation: CAWSAGLKYQETQYF.

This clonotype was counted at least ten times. The CDR3 DNA follows: TGTGCCAGCAGTGACCGACTAGCGGAGCCCAATGAGCAGTTCTTC. Translated: CASSDRLAEPNEQFF. V and J are TRBV6-4 and TRBJ2-1, with TRBD2 matching 9 bases. Germline loops: CDR1 MRHNA, CDR2 SNTAGT. This CDR3 has 15 residues. Trimming at V came to 2 bases and at J to 6 bases, leaving 5 bases not matched to a gene.

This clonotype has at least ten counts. CDR3 loop: CASSSTGTSGAGRETQYF. CDR3 nucleotides: TGTGCCAGCAGCTCAACTGGGACTAGCGGGGCGGGTAGAGAGACCCAGTACTTC. The rearrangement links TRBV5-4 to TRBJ2-5, with 13 positions matching TRBD2. Germline CDR1 and CDR2: SGHNT and YYREEE (reference sequence). After removal of 3 bases from V and 4 bases from J, the junction contained 12 bases not matched to a gene. This CDR3 is built from 18 residues. The complete variable domain, with remaining parts taken from reference TRBV5-4 and TRBJ2-5, reads ETGVTQSPTHLIKTRGQQVTLRCSSQSGHNTVSWYQQALGQGPQFIFQYYREEENGRGNFPPRFSGLQFPNYSSELNVNALELDDSALYLCASSSTGTSGAGRETQYFGPGTRLLVL.

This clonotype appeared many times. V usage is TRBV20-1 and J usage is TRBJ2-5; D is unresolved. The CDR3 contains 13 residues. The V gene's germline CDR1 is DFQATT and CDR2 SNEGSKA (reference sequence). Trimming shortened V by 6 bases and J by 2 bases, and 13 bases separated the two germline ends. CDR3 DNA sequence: TGCAGTGCGTCCGAGCCGGTTCAAGAGACCCAGTACTTC. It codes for CSASEPVQETQYF.

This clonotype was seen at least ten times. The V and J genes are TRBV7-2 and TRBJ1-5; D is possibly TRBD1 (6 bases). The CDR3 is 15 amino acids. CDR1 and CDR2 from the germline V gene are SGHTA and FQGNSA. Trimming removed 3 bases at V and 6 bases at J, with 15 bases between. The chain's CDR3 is CASSLSRGRRQPQHF. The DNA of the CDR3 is TGTGCCAGCAGCTTGAGTCGGGGGCGACGTCAGCCCCAGCATTTT.

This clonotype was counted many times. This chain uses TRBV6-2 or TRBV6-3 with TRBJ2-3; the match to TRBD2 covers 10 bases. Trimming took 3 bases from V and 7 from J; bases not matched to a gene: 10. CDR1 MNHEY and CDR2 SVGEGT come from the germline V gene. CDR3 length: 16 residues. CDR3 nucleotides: TGTGCCAGCAGTTATATCACTAGCGGGATCACCAATACGCAGTATTTT. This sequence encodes CASSYITSGITNTQYF.

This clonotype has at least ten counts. The CDR3 sequence: CASSVRDREVGNTIYF. The CDR3, as DNA: TGTGCCAGCAGTGTCCGGGACAGGGAGGTTGGAAACACCATATATTTT. The chain uses TRBV25-1 and TRBJ1-3; 9 bases map to TRBD1. The CDR3 runs to 16 residues. CDR1 and CDR2 from the germline V gene are MGHDK and SYGVNS. J gave up 3 bases and V 4 bases, and 7 bases lay outside the gene matches.

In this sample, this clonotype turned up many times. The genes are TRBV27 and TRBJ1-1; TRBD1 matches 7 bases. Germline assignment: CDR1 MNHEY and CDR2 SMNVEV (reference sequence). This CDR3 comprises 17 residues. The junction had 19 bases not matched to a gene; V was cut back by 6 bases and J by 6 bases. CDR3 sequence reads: CASSFRPGGYLPAEAFF. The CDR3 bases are TGTGCCAGCAGCTTCCGGCCAGGGGGGTATCTGCCCGCTGAAGCTTTCTTT.

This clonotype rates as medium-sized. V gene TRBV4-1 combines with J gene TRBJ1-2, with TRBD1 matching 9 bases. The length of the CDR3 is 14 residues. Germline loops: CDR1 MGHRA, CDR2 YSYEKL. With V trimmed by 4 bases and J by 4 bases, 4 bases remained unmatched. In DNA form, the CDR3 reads TGCGCCAGCAGCCCCGACAGGGGGGCCTATGGCTACACCTTC. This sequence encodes CASSPDRGAYGYTF.

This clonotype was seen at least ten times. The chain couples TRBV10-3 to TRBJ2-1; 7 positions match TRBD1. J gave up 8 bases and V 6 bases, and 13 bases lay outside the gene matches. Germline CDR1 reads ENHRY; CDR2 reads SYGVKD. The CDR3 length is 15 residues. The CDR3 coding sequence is TGTGCCATCAGAGACGACAGGGCACAGGGCGATGAGCAGTTCTTC. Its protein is CAIRDDRAQGDEQFF.

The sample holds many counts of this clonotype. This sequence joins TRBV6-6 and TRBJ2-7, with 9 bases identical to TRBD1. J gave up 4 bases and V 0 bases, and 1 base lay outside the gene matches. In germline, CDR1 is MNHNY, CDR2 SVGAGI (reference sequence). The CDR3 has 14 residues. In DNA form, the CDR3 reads TGTGCCAGCAGTTACTCAGACAGGGGGTACGAGCAGTACTTC. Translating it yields CASSYSDRGYEQYF.

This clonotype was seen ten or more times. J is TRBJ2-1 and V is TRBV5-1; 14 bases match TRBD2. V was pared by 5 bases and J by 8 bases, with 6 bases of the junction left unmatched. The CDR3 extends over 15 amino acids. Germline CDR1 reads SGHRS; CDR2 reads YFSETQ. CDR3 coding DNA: TGCGCCAGCAGTTCGGGACTAGCGGGAGCTTATGAGCAGTTCTTC. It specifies CASSSGLAGAYEQFF.

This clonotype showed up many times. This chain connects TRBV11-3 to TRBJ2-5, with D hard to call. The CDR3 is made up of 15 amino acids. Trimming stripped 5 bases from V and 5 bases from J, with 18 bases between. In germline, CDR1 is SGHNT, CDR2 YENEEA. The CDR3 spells CASSLLALMGETQYF. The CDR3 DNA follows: TGTGCCAGCAGCCTCCTGGCTCTCATGGGGGAGACCCAGTACTTC.

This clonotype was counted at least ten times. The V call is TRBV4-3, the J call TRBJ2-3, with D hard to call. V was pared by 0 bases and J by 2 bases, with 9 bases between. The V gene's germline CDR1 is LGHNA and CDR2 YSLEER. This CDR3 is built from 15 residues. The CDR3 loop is CASSQDGRFTDTQYF. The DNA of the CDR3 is TGCGCCAGCAGCCAAGATGGCAGGTTCACAGATACGCAGTATTTT.

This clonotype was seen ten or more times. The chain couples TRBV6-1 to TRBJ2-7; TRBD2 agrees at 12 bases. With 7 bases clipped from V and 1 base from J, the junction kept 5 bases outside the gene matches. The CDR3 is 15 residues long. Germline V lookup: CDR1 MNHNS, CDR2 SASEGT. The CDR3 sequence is CASMRGLAGSYEQYV. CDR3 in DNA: TGTGCCAGCATGAGGGGACTAGCGGGTTCCTACGAGCAGTACGTC.

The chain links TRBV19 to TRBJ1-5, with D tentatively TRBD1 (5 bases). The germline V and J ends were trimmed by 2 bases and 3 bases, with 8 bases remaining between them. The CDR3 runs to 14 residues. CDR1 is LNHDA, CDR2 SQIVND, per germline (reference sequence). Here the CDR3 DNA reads TGTGCCAGTAGTATATTGACAGTCAATCAGCCCCAGCATTTT. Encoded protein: CASSILTVNQPQHF.

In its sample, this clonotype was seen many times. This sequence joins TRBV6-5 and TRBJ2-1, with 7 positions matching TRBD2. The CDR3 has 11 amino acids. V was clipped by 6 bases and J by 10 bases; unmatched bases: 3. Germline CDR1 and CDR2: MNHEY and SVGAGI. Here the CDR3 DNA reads TGTGCCAGCAGAACTAGCGTGGAGCAGTTCTTC. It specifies CASRTSVEQFF.

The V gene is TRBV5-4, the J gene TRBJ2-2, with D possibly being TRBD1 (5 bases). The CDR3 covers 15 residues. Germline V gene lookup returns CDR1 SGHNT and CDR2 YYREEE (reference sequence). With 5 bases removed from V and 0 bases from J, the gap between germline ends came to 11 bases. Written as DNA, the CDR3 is TGTGCCAGCAGTTCAGGGATTCCGAACACCGGGGAGCTGTTTTTT. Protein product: CASSSGIPNTGELFF.

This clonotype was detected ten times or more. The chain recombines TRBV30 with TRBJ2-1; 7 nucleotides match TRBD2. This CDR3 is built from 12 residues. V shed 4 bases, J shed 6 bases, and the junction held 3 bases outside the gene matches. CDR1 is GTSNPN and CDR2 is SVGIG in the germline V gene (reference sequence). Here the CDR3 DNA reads TGTGCCTGGACCACGGGAGGCAATGAGCAGTTCTTC. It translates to CAWTTGGNEQFF.